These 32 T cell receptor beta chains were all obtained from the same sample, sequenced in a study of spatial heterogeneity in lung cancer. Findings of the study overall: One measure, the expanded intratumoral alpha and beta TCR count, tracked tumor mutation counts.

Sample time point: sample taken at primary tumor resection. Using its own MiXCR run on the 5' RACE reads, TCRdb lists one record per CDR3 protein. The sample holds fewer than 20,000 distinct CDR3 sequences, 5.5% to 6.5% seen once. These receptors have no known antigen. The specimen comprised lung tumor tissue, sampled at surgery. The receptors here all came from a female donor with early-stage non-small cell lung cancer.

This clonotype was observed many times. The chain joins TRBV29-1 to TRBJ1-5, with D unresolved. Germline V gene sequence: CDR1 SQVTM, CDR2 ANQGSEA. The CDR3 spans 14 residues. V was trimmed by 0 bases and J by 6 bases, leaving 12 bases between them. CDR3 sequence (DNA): TGCAGCGTTGAAGATCGGGAGAGAGGTCAGCCCCAGCATTTT. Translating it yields CSVEDRERGQPQHF.

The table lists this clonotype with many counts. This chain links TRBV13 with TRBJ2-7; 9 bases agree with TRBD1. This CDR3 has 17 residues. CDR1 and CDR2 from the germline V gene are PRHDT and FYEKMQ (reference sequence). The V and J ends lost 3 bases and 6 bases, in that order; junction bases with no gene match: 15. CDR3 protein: CASSLYAGQGHQGEQYF. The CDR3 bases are TGTGCCAGCAGCTTGTACGCGGGACAGGGTCATCAGGGCGAGCAGTACTTC. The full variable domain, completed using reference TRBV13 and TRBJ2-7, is AAGVIQSPRHLIKEKRETATLKCYPIPRHDTVYWYQQGPGQDPQFLISFYEKMQSDKGSIPDRFSAQQFSDYHSELNMSSLELGDSALYFCASSLYAGQGHQGEQYFGPGTRLTVT.

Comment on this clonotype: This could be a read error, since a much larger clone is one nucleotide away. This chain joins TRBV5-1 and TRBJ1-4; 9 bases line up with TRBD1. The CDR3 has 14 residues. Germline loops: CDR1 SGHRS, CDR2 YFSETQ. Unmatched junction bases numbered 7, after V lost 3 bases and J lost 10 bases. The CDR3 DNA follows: TGCGCCAGCAGCTCGGGACAGGGAACTGTAAAACTGTTTTTT. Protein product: CASSSGQGTVKLFF.

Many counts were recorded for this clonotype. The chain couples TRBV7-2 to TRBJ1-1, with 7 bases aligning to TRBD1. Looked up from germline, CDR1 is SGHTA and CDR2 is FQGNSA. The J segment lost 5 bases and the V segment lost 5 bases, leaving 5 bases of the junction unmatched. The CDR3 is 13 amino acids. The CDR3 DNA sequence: TGTGCCAGCAGCATTCAGGGGGAGACTGAAGCTTTCTTT. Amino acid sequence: CASSIQGETEAFF.

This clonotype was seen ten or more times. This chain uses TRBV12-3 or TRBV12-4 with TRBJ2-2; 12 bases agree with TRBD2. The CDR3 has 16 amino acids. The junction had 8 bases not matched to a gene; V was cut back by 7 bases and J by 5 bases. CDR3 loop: CASTLTSGSRTGELFF. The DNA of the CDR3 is TGTGCCAGCACCTTGACTAGCGGGAGTAGGACCGGGGAGCTGTTTTTT.

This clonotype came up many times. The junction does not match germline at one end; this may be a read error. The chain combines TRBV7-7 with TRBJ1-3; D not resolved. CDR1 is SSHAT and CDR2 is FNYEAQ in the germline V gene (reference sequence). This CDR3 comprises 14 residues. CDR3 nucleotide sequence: TGTGCTAGCAGCCCAGCCGGATTCGGAAACACCATATATTTT. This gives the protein CASSPAGFGNTIYF.

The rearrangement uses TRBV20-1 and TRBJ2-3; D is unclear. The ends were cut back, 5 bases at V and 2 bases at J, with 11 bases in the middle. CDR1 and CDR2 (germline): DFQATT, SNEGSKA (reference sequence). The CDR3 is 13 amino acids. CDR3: CSAQDQFTDTQYF. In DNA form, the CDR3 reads TGCAGTGCTCAAGACCAGTTCACAGATACGCAGTATTTT.

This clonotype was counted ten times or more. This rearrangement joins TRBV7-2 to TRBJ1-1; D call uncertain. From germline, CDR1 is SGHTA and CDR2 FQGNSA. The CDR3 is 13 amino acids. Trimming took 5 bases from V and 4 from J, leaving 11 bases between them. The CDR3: CASSVRWSTEAFF. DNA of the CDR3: TGTGCCAGCAGCGTCAGGTGGAGCACTGAAGCTTTCTTT.

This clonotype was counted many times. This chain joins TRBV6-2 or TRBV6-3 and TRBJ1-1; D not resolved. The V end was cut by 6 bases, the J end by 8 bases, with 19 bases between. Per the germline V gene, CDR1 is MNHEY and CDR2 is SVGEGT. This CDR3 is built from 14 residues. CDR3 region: CASRLDGLEVEAFF. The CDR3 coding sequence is TGTGCCAGCAGACTCGACGGCCTTGAAGTAGAAGCTTTCTTT.

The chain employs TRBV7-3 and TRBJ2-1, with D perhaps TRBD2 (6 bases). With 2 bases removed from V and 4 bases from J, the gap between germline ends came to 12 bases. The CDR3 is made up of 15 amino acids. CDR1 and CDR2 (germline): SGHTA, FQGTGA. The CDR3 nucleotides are TGTGCCAGCAGCTTACTTCCTAGCGCGTACAATGAGCAGTTCTTC. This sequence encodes CASSLLPSAYNEQFF.

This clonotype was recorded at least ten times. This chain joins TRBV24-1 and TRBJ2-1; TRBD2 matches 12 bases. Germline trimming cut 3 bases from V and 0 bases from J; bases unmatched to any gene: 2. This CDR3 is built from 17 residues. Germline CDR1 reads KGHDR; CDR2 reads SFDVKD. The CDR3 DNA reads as TGTGCCACCAGTGATGGGACTAGCGGGCGCTCCTACAATGAGCAGTTCTTC. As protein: CATSDGTSGRSYNEQFF.

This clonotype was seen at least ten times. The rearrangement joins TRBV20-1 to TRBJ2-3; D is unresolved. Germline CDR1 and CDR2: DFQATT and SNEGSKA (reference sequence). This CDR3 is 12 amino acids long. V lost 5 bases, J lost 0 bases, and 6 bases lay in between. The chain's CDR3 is CSARPSTDTQYF. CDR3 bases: TGCAGTGCTCGCCCCAGCACAGATACGCAGTATTTT.

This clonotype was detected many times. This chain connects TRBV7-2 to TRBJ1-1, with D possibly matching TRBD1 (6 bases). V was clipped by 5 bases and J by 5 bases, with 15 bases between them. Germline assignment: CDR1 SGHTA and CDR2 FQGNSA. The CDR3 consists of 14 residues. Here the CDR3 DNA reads TGTGCCAGCAGCGGAGCAGGACAGACTACTGAAGCTTTCTTT. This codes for CASSGAGQTTEAFF.

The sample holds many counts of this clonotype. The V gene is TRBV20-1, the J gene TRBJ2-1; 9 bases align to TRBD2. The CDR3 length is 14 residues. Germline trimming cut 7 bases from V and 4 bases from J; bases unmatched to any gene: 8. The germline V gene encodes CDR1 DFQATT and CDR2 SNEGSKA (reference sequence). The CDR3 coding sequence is TGCAGTGGGCGGTCTAGCGGGGATTACAATGAGCAGTTCTTC. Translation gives CSGRSSGDYNEQFF.

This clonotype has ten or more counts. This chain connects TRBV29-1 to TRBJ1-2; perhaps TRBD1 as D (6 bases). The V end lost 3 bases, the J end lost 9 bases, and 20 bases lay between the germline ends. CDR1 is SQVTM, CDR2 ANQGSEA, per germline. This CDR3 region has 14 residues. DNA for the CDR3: TGCAGCGTTGACCACATCAGAAGGACAGTCCGCTACACCTTC. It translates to CSVDHIRRTVRYTF.

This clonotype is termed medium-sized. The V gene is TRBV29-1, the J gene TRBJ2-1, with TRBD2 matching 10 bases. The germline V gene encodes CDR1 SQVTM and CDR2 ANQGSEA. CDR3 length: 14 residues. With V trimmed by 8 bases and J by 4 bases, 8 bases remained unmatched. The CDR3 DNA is TGCAGCATCTGTAGGACTAGCGGATACAATGAGCAGTTCTTC. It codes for CSICRTSGYNEQFF.

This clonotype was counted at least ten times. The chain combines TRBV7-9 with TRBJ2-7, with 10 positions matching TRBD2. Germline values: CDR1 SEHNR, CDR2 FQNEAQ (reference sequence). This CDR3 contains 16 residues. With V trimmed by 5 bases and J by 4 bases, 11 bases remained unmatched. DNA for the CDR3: TGTGCCAGCAGCCGGACGGGGCTAGCGGGAGAATACGAGCAGTACTTC. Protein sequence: CASSRTGLAGEYEQYF. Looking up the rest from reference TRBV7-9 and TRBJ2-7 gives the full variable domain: DTGVSQNPRHKITKRGQNVTFRCDPISEHNRLYWYRQTLGQGPEFLTYFQNEAQLEKSRLLSDRFSAERPKGSFSTLEIQRTEQGDSAMYLCASSRTGLAGEYEQYFGPGTRLTVT.

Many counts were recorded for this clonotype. CDR3 protein: CASSLGTAYEQYF. CDR3 sequence (DNA): TGTGCCAGCAGCTTAGGTACAGCCTACGAGCAGTACTTC. The chain employs TRBV7-2 and TRBJ2-7; no reliable D call. Between the trimmed V and J ends, which lost 1 base and 2 bases, there was a span of 6 bases. The CDR3 spans 13 residues. Germline CDR1 SGHTA, CDR2 FQGNSA.

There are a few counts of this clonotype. The CDR3 nucleotides are TGCGCCAGCAGCTTGGACTCCGCGGCAGGTGGACTGAACACTGAAGCTTTCTTT. It translates to CASSLDSAAGGLNTEAFF. The rearrangement links TRBV5-1 to TRBJ1-1; no definite D call. The CDR3 is made up of 18 amino acids. Trimming stripped 0 bases from V and 0 bases from J, with 18 bases between. Germline V gene sequence: CDR1 SGHRS, CDR2 YFSETQ. Filled out from reference TRBV5-1 and TRBJ1-1, the complete variable domain reads KAGVTQTPRYLIKTRGQQVTLSCSPISGHRSVSWYQQTPGQGLQFLFEYFSETQRNKGNFPGRFSGRQFSNSRSEMNVSTLELGDSALYLCASSLDSAAGGLNTEAFFGQGTRLTVV.

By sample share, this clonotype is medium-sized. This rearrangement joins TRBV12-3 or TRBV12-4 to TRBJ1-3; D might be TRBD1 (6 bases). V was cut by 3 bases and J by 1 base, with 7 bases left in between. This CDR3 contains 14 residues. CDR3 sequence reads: CASSFGTSGNTIYF. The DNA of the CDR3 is TGTGCCAGCAGTTTTGGGACATCTGGAAACACCATATATTTT.

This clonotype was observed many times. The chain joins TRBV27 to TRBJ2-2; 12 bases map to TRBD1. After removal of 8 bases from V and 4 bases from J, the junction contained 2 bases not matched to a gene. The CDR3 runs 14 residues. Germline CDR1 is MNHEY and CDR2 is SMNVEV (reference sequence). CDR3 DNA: TGTGCCAGCTGGGACAGGGGGCGCACCGGGGAGCTGTTTTTT. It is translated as CASWDRGRTGELFF.

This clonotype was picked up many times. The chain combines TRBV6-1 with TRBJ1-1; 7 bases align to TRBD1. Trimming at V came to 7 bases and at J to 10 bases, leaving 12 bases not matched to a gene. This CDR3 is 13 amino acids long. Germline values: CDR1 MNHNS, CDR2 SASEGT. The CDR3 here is CASIHGQALGAFF. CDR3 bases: TGTGCCAGCATTCACGGACAGGCTTTGGGAGCTTTCTTT.

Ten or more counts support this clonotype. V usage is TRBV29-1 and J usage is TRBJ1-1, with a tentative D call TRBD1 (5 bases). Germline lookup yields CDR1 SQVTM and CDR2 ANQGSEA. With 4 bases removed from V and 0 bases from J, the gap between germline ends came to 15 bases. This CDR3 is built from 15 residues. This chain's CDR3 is CSVVARDQVNTEAFF. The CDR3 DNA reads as TGCAGCGTTGTAGCGAGGGACCAGGTGAACACTGAAGCTTTCTTT.

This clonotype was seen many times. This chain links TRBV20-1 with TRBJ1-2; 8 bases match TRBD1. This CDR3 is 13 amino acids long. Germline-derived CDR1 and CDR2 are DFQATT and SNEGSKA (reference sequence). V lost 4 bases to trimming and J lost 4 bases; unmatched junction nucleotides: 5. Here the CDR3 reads CSAKDRVGYGYTF. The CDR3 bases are TGCAGTGCTAAGGACAGGGTGGGCTATGGCTACACCTTC.

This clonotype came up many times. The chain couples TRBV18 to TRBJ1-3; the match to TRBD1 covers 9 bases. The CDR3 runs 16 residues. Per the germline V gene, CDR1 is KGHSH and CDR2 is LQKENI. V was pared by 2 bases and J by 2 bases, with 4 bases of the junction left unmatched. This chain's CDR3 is CASSPVHRGPGNTIYF. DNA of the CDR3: TGTGCCAGCTCACCAGTCCACAGGGGGCCTGGAAACACCATATATTTT. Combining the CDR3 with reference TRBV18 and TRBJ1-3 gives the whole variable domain NAGVMQNPRHLVRRRGQEARLRCSPMKGHSHVYWYRQLPEEGLKFMVYLQKENIIDESGMPKERFSAEFPKEGPSILRIQQVVRGDSAAYFCASSPVHRGPGNTIYFGEGSWLTVV.

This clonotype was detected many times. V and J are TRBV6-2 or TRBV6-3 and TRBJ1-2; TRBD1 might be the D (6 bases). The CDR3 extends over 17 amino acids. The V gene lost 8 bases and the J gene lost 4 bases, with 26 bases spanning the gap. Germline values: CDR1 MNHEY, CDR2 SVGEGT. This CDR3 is CASAVLGNGGRVYGYTF. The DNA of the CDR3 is TGTGCCAGCGCGGTTCTCGGAAATGGGGGGCGAGTCTATGGCTACACCTTC.

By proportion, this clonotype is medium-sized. CDR3 DNA sequence: TGCGCCAGCAGCTCGGGGCACGGGGAGCTGTTTTTT. Protein: CASSSGHGELFF. The V call is TRBV5-1, the J call TRBJ2-2, with D perhaps given as TRBD1 or TRBD2 (5 bases each). Trimming removed 3 bases from V and 7 bases from J, with 7 bases in between. Germline CDR1 reads SGHRS; CDR2 reads YFSETQ. CDR3 length: 12 residues.

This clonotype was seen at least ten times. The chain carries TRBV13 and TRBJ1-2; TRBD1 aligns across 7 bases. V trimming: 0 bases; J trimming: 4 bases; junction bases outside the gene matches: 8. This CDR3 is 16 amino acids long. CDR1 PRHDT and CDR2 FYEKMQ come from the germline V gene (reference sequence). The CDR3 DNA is TGTGCCAGCAGCTTAGGCCGGGACAGCCTTGTCTATGGCTACACCTTC. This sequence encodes CASSLGRDSLVYGYTF.

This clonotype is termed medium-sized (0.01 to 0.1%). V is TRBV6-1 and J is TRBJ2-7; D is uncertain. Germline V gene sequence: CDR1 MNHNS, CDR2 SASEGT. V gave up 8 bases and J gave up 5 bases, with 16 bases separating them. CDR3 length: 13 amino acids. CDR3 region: CASRAEGRNEQYF. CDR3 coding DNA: TGTGCCAGCCGGGCCGAAGGAAGGAACGAGCAGTACTTC.

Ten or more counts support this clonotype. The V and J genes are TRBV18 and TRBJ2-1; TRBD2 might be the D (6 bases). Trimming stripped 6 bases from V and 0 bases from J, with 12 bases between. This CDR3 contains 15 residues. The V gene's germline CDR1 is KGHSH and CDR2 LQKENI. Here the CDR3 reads CASSLGGSSYNEQFF. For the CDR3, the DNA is TGTGCCAGCTCCCTTGGGGGGAGCTCCTACAATGAGCAGTTCTTC.

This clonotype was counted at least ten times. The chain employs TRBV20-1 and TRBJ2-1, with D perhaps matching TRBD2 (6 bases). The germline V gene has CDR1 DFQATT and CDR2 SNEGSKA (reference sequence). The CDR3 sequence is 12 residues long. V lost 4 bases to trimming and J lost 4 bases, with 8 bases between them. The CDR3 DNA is TGCAGTGCTAAACGGGAGTACAATGAGCAGTTCTTC. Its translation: CSAKREYNEQFF.

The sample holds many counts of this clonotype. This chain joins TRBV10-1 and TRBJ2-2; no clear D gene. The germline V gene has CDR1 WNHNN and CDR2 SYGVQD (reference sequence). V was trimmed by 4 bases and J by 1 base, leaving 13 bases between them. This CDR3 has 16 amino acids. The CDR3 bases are TGCGCCAGCAGTGTCTCTACCGTAATGAACACCGGGGAGCTGTTTTTT. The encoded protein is CASSVSTVMNTGELFF.